Presented here are 32 T cell receptor beta chains from one specimen sequenced in a study of T cells in Graves' hyperthyroidism and ophthalmopathy (dated by TCRdb to the late 2010s). The library was built by means of multiplex PCR. The sequencer was an Illumina HiSeq 2000. The TCR beta CDR3 regions were amplified from RNA transcripts. The TCR CDR3 was subjected to a first round of RT-PCR using the HTBI primer set and the Qiagen OneStep RT-PCR kit. TCRdb trimmed the raw reads at Q25, called clones with MiXCR and kept productive beta chains. Rows are combined by CDR3 protein, so each entry shows the most common genes and DNA. The sample table lists approximately 490,000 distinct CDR3 sequences, 20% to 25% of them with a count of one. The ten biggest clones cover approximately 49% of the sample. The source material was blood. The receptors here all came from a woman in her seventies with Graves' ophthalmopathy.

The table lists this clonotype with many counts. The chain joins TRBV7-8 to TRBJ2-3, with TRBD2 matching 11 bases. CDR3 length: 14 amino acids. The germline gives CDR1 SGHVS, CDR2 FQNEAQ. V shed 6 bases and J 4 bases; nucleotides not matched to a gene: 3. The CDR3 DNA is TGTGCCAGCAGACTAGCGGGAGTAGCAGATACGCAGTATTTT. It yields the protein CASRLAGVADTQYF. Combining the CDR3 with reference TRBV7-8 and TRBJ2-3 gives the whole variable domain GAGVSQSPRYKVAKRGQDVALRCDPISGHVSLFWYQQALGQGPEFLTYFQNEAQLDKSGLPSDRFFAERPEGSVSTLKIQRTQQEDSAVYLCASRLAGVADTQYFGPGTRLTVL.

In its sample, this clonotype was seen a few times. The gene calls are TRBV3-1 and TRBJ1-6, with unresolved D. This CDR3 contains 14 residues. Germline lookup yields CDR1 LGHDT and CDR2 YNNKEL (reference sequence). Trimming stripped 0 bases from V and 7 bases from J, with 7 bases between. Here the CDR3 reads CASSQDSGNSPLHF. For the CDR3, the DNA is TGTGCCAGCAGCCAAGATTCGGGGAATTCACCCCTCCACTTT.

This clonotype has only a few counts. This chain joins TRBV5-6 and TRBJ2-4; D ambiguous. The V and J ends lost 1 base and 1 base respectively, with 15 bases between them. The CDR3 has 17 residues. Germline assignment: CDR1 SGHDT and CDR2 YYEEEE. The CDR3 bases are TGTGCCAGCAGCTTGAAACAGCAACTTCGGGCCAAAAACATTCAGTACTTC. Translation gives CASSLKQQLRAKNIQYF.

This clonotype occurred a few times. The germline gene is not matched at one end of the junction; a read error may be the cause. This chain joins TRBV20-1 and TRBJ2-7, with 10 bases matching TRBD2. CDR1 and CDR2 (germline): DFQATT, SNEGSKA (reference sequence). The CDR3 has 14 residues. CDR3 DNA: TGCAGTGCCCCCTTAGCGGGAGGATCCTCCGAGCAGTACTTC. This sequence encodes CSAPLAGGSSEQYF.

This clonotype occurred a few times. This chain uses TRBV7-3 with TRBJ1-6, with 7 bases matching TRBD1. The V gene end was trimmed by 3 bases and the J gene end by 8 bases; junction bases not matched to a gene: 7. The CDR3 is made up of 15 amino acids. Germline loops: CDR1 SGHTA, CDR2 FQGTGA. For the CDR3, the DNA is TGTGCCAGCAGCTTGGAAGGGACAGTGGATTCACCCCTCCACTTT. This gives the protein CASSLEGTVDSPLHF.

A few counts support this clonotype. The chain couples TRBV7-9 to TRBJ2-7, with D possibly matching TRBD2 (5 bases). CDR3 size: 16 residues. Between the trimmed V and J ends, which lost 3 bases and 0 bases, there was a span of 15 bases. CDR1 is SEHNR and CDR2 is FQNEAQ in the germline V gene (reference sequence). CDR3 sequence (DNA): TGTGCCAGCAGCTTGGTGCGAGGGAAGAGCTCCTACGAGCAGTACTTC. This sequence encodes CASSLVRGKSSYEQYF. Full variable domain (remainder filled in from reference TRBV7-9 and TRBJ2-7): DTGVSQNPRHKITKRGQNVTFRCDPISEHNRLYWYRQTLGQGPEFLTYFQNEAQLEKSRLLSDRFSAERPKGSFSTLEIQRTEQGDSAMYLCASSLVRGKSSYEQYFGPGTRLTVT.

This clonotype was detected a few times. V and J are TRBV20-1 and TRBJ2-7; 11 nucleotides match TRBD2. The CDR3 is 15 residues long. V dropped 3 bases and J dropped 6; count of bases not matched to a gene: 10. CDR1 and CDR2 (germline): DFQATT, SNEGSKA (reference sequence). The CDR3 DNA reads TGCAGTGCTAGGGCTAGCGGGAGGCCACAAGCCGAGCAGTACTTC. Encoded protein: CSARASGRPQAEQYF.

This clonotype was counted a few times. The CDR3 sequence: CASSQPGGRAPDTQYF. The DNA for the CDR3 is TGTGCCAGCAGCCAACCGGGCGGGAGGGCCCCAGATACGCAGTATTTT. This sequence joins TRBV7-3 and TRBJ2-3; 9 bases are shared with TRBD2. CDR1 and CDR2 (germline): SGHTA, FQGTGA. V was clipped by 5 bases and J by 4 bases; unmatched bases: 10. The CDR3 totals 16 residues.

This clonotype appeared a few times. J is TRBJ2-7 and V is TRBV6-1, with 9 bases matching TRBD2. Germline trimming cut 9 bases from V and 1 base from J; bases unmatched to any gene: 4. Germline lookup yields CDR1 MNHNS and CDR2 SASEGT. The CDR3 covers 13 residues. CDR3 region: CASQRGDSYEQYF. The CDR3 DNA sequence: TGTGCCAGTCAGCGGGGGGATTCCTACGAGCAGTACTTC.

This clonotype was seen more than once but under ten times. The chain recombines TRBV18 with TRBJ1-1; 10 bases fit TRBD1. The ends lost 4 bases at V and 1 base at J; junction bases unmatched: 6. This CDR3 contains 16 residues. The germline V gene has CDR1 KGHSH and CDR2 LQKENI. Here the CDR3 DNA reads TGTGCCAGCTCACGCCCGGGACAGGGGACGAACACTGAAGCTTTCTTT. It is translated as CASSRPGQGTNTEAFF.

The CDR3 coding sequence is TGTGCCAGCAACTTAGCGGGAGCTCCCTACGAGCAGTACTTC. Its protein product is CASNLAGAPYEQYF. The V and J genes are TRBV3-1 and TRBJ2-7; 9 positions match TRBD2. V dropped 7 bases and J dropped 2; count of bases not matched to a gene: 6. This CDR3 has 14 residues. Germline values: CDR1 LGHDT, CDR2 YNNKEL (reference sequence).

The chain recombines TRBV7-9 with TRBJ2-3; D unresolved. The length of the CDR3 is 19 residues. V shed 1 base and J shed 0 bases, with 20 bases lying between them. Germline V gives CDR1 SEHNR, CDR2 FQNEAQ (reference sequence). CDR3 sequence reads: CASSLGEMEWTRSTDTQYF. CDR3 in DNA: TGTGCCAGCAGCTTAGGAGAGATGGAATGGACCAGGAGCACAGATACGCAGTATTTT.

The V and J genes are TRBV18 and TRBJ2-1; 13 bases line up with TRBD2. After removal of 5 bases from V and 8 bases from J, the junction contained 9 bases not matched to a gene. Germline V CDR1 and CDR2: KGHSH, LQKENI. The CDR3 covers 16 residues. CDR3 residues: CASSIKLAGGPHEQFF. CDR3 sequence (DNA): TGTGCCAGCTCAATTAAACTAGCGGGAGGGCCACATGAGCAGTTCTTC.

The chain recombines TRBV2 with TRBJ1-5; 9 bases line up with TRBD1. The CDR3 covers 14 residues. The V gene's germline CDR1 is SNHLY and CDR2 FYNNEI. V gave up 5 bases and J gave up 6 bases; unmatched junction bases: 5. The CDR3 loop reads CASSPTGGGQPQHF. For the CDR3, the DNA is TGTGCCAGCAGTCCTACAGGGGGCGGTCAGCCCCAGCATTTT.

The V call is TRBV28, the J call TRBJ1-1, with 11 nucleotides matching TRBD1. Trimming at V came to 6 bases and at J to 4 bases, leaving 16 bases not matched to a gene. The CDR3 has 18 residues. Germline CDR1 and CDR2: MDHEN and SYDVKM. CDR3 sequence: CASSQDWRTGGYGTEAFF. The CDR3 bases are TGTGCCAGCAGCCAAGATTGGAGGACAGGGGGCTATGGCACTGAAGCTTTCTTT.

The chain combines TRBV5-1 with TRBJ1-3, with TRBD1 matching over 7 bases. Germline V CDR1 and CDR2: SGHRS, YFSETQ. V was pared by 4 bases and J by 0 bases, with 7 bases of the junction left unmatched. The CDR3 loop spans 16 amino acids. The CDR3 coding sequence is TGCGCCAGCAGCAATGCAGGGGGTTCCTCTGGAAACACCATATATTTT. It specifies CASSNAGGSSGNTIYF.

This sequence joins TRBV7-9 and TRBJ2-5; 8 bases line up with TRBD1. CDR1 SEHNR and CDR2 FQNEAQ come from the germline V gene (reference sequence). The CDR3 runs to 17 residues. V lost 4 bases and J lost 2; bases outside the gene matches: 12. DNA for the CDR3: TGTGCCAGCAGCTCCCGCTCCTCAGGGGGCCCACAAGAGACCCAGTACTTC. Translation: CASSSRSSGGPQETQYF.

This clonotype was found a few times. The V and J genes are TRBV6-1 and TRBJ2-1; no clear D gene. CDR3 length: 13 amino acids. Per the germline V gene, CDR1 is MNHNS and CDR2 is SASEGT. Deletions cut 7 bases from V and 6 bases from J, with 13 bases between. The CDR3 DNA is TGTGCCAGCACCCTAACCGGCCGCAATGAGCAGTTCTTC. Its translation is CASTLTGRNEQFF.

The chain joins TRBV30 to TRBJ1-1, with unresolved D. V was trimmed by 2 bases and J by 10 bases, leaving 17 bases between them. The CDR3 is made up of 13 amino acids. The V gene's germline CDR1 is GTSNPN and CDR2 SVGIG (reference sequence). DNA for the CDR3: TGTGCCTGGAGTCGAGATGGGCTCCTTGGAGCTTTCTTT. It codes for CAWSRDGLLGAFF.

J is TRBJ2-1 and V is TRBV24-1; the match to TRBD1 covers 8 bases. After removal of 3 bases from V and 8 bases from J, the junction contained 5 bases not matched to a gene. The CDR3 length is 14 residues. The germline V gene encodes CDR1 KGHDR and CDR2 SFDVKD. The CDR3 protein is CATSDPQGGDEQFF. The DNA for the CDR3 is TGTGCCACCAGTGATCCACAGGGGGGCGATGAGCAGTTCTTC.

This clonotype was counted a few times. This sequence joins TRBV20-1 and TRBJ1-2; D may be TRBD1 (5 bases). Per the germline V gene, CDR1 is DFQATT and CDR2 is SNEGSKA (reference sequence). V was pared by 5 bases and J by 4 bases, with 14 bases between. CDR3 size: 13 residues. The CDR3 DNA is TGCAGTGCTGCAGGACATAGTAGCTATGGCTACACCTTC. Its protein is CSAAGHSSYGYTF.

This clonotype was detected once. This chain links TRBV3-1 with TRBJ2-7; D might be TRBD2 (5 bases). In germline, CDR1 is LGHDT, CDR2 YNNKEL (reference sequence). V was trimmed by 1 base and J by 1 base, leaving 8 bases between them. This CDR3 is 14 amino acids long. The CDR3 sequence: CASSQGEGSYEQYF. In DNA form, the CDR3 reads TGTGCCAGCAGCCAAGGCGAGGGTTCCTACGAGCAGTACTTC.

This clonotype was picked up many times. V is TRBV6-2 or TRBV6-3 and J is TRBJ2-3; 9 positions match TRBD2. With V trimmed by 6 bases and J by 4 bases, 5 bases remained unmatched. From germline, CDR1 is MNHEY and CDR2 SVGEGT. This CDR3 is 14 amino acids long. For the CDR3, the DNA is TGTGCCAGCAGAGTAGCGGGAGCGGCAGATACGCAGTATTTT. This sequence encodes CASRVAGAADTQYF.

V usage is TRBV5-1 and J usage is TRBJ2-2; 8 nucleotides align to TRBD2. The V segment lost 2 bases and the J segment 1 base; nucleotides outside the gene matches: 1. There are 15 residues in the CDR3. CDR1 is SGHRS, CDR2 YFSETQ, per germline. The CDR3: CASSFSGKNTGELFF. DNA of the CDR3: TGCGCCAGCAGCTTTAGCGGGAAGAACACCGGGGAGCTGTTTTTT.

This rearrangement joins TRBV28 to TRBJ2-7; D may be TRBD1 (6 bases). Germline CDR1 reads MDHEN; CDR2 reads SYDVKM. There are 15 residues in the CDR3. The germline V and J ends were trimmed by 3 bases and 4 bases, with 16 bases remaining between them. Here the CDR3 reads CASSFFGDTAYEQYF. As DNA, the CDR3 is TGTGCCAGCAGTTTTTTTGGGGACACGGCGTACGAGCAGTACTTC. The full variable domain, rest sourced from reference TRBV28 and TRBJ2-7, is DVKVTQSSRYLVKRTGEKVFLECVQDMDHENMFWYRQDPGLGLRLIYFSYDVKMKEKGDIPEGYSVSREKKERFSLILESASTNQTSMYLCASSFFGDTAYEQYFGPGTRLTVT.

This clonotype was counted at least ten times. The rearrangement links TRBV6-1 to TRBJ2-5, with a weak D call TRBD1 (5 bases). This CDR3 has 14 residues. V lost 2 bases to trimming and J lost 1 base, with 8 bases between them. Germline V gene lookup returns CDR1 MNHNS and CDR2 SASEGT. The CDR3 sequence: CASSESRAQETQYF. CDR3 bases: TGTGCCAGCAGTGAAAGCAGGGCCCAAGAGACCCAGTACTTC.

This clonotype was picked up many times. V gene TRBV11-2 combines with J gene TRBJ2-1; possible D gene TRBD2, 6 bases. Germline V gene lookup returns CDR1 SGHAT and CDR2 FQNNGV. The V and J ends lost 5 bases and 6 bases respectively, with 14 bases between them. The CDR3 runs to 14 residues. The CDR3 is CASSLTSFINEQFF. CDR3 DNA sequence: TGTGCCAGCAGCCTAACTAGCTTTATCAATGAGCAGTTCTTC.

This clonotype was detected ten times or more. The chain links TRBV7-2 to TRBJ2-1, with no clear D. Trimming cost V 0 bases and J 0 bases, with 12 bases left between them. This CDR3 has 17 residues. Germline V CDR1 and CDR2: SGHTA, FQGNSA. For the CDR3, the DNA is TGTGCCAGCAGCTTAGCTAGGCTTCCTAGCTCCTACAATGAGCAGTTCTTC. This codes for CASSLARLPSSYNEQFF. The variable domain in full, with the rest retrieved from reference TRBV7-2 and TRBJ2-1, is GAGVSQSPSNKVTEKGKDVELRCDPISGHTALYWYRQSLGQGLEFLIYFQGNSAPDKSGLPSDRFSAERTGGSVSTLTIQRTQQEDSAVYLCASSLARLPSSYNEQFFGPGTRLTVL.

This clonotype was observed a handful of times. The chain uses TRBV11-2 and TRBJ2-1; 11 nucleotides agree with TRBD2. Germline V gene data show CDR1 as SGHAT and CDR2 as FQNNGV. V lost 3 bases and J lost 7; bases outside the gene matches: 20. This CDR3 has 20 amino acids. CDR3 nucleotide sequence: TGTGCCAGCAGCTTGATTCCCTCCGAGGCTAGCGGGAGGAGAGGTAATGAGCAGTTCTTC. This codes for CASSLIPSEASGRRGNEQFF.

The chain is built from TRBV27 and TRBJ2-6; tentatively, D is TRBD2 (6 bases). The CDR3 runs 18 residues. Germline lookup yields CDR1 MNHEY and CDR2 SMNVEV (reference sequence). V lost 6 bases and J 0 bases, leaving 18 bases between the germline ends. DNA for the CDR3: TGTGCCAGCAGCACAACCTCCGGGAGCAACTCTGGGGCCAACGTCCTGACTTTC. This encodes CASSTTSGSNSGANVLTF.

The genes are TRBV20-1 and TRBJ1-1, with TRBD1 identical over 7 bases. The CDR3 is 15 residues long. In germline, CDR1 is DFQATT, CDR2 SNEGSKA (reference sequence). The J segment lost 11 bases and the V segment lost 3 bases, leaving 18 bases of the junction unmatched. Here the CDR3 reads CSARPTGLDSPLAFF. CDR3 sequence (DNA): TGCAGTGCTAGGCCGACAGGGCTGGATTCTCCCCTGGCTTTCTTT.

This clonotype was counted at least ten times. The DNA of the CDR3 is TGTGCCGGGTACAGGGGGCGAAACACTGAAGCTTTCTTT. Protein product: CAGYRGRNTEAFF. This chain links TRBV30 with TRBJ1-1, with 9 bases identical to TRBD1. There are 13 residues in the CDR3. CDR1 is GTSNPN, CDR2 SVGIG, per germline (reference sequence). Trimming removed 8 bases from V and 2 bases from J; junction bases left unmatched: 6.